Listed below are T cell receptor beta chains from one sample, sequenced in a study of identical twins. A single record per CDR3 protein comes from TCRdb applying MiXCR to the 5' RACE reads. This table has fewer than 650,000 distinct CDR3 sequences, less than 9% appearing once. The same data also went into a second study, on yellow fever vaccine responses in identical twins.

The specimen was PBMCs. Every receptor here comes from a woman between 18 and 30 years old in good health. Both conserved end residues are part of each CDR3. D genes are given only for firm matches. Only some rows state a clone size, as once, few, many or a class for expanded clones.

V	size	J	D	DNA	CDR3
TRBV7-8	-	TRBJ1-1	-	TGTGCCAGCAGTCCTCCTCGACCCGCGAACACTGAAGCTTTCTTT	CASSPPRPANTEAFF
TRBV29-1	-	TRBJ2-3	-	TGCAGCGTTGAGGTAAACCCTAGCACAGATACGCAGTATTTT	CSVEVNPSTDTQYF
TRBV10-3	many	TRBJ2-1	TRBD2	TGTGCCATCAGGAGCGGGAGTGGGCCCTACAATGAGCAGTTCTTC	CAIRSGSGPYNEQFF
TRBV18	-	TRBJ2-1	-	TGTGCCAGCTCAGGGGGTATGGTCTACAATGAGCAGTTCTTC	CASSGGMVYNEQFF
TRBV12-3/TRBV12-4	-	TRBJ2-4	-	TGTGCCAGCAGTTTAGGTGGGACAGCGGGGGACATTCAGTACTTC	CASSLGGTAGDIQYF
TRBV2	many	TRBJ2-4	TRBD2	TGTGCCAGCAGTGGGCTTCTAGCGGTTTCCAAAAACATTCAGTACTTC	CASSGLLAVSKNIQYF
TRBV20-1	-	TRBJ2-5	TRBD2	TGCAGTGCTACCCGGACTAGCGGAGATCAAGAGACCCAGTACTTC	CSATRTSGDQETQYF
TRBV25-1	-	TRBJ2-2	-	TGTGCCAGCAGTGATGCACTACTGGGCACCGGGGAGCTGTTTTTT	CASSDALLGTGELFF
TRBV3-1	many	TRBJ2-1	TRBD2	TGTGCCAGCAGCCAAGGACCGGGACTAGCTCTCAATGAGCAGTTCTTC	CASSQGPGLALNEQFF
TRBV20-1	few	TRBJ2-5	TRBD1	TGCAGTGCTAGGCCTGCGGACAGGCTGGAGACCCAGTACTTC	CSARPADRLETQYF
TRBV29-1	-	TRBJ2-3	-	TGCAGCGCCAGAGTTCTGGGTATTAGCGACACAGATACGCAGTATTTT	CSARVLGISDTDTQYF
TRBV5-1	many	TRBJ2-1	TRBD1	TGCGCCAGCAGCTCCCCCCTTCAGGACAGGGCTTTCCCGGCCTACAATGAGCAGTTCTTC	CASSSPLQDRAFPAYNEQFF
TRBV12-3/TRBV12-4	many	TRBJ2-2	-	TGTGCCAGCAGGTACAACACCGGGGAGCTGTTTTTT	CASRYNTGELFF
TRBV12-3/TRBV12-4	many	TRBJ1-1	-	TGTGCCAGCAGTTCAGGGTCGGGGACTGAAGCTTTCTTT	CASSSGSGTEAFF
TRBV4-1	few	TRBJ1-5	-	TGCGCCAGCAGCCAAGCAGGGTTTCAGCCCCAGCATTTT	CASSQAGFQPQHF
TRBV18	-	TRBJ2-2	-	TGTGCCAGCTCACGGGACGGGACGGACCCGAGGACCGGGGAGCTGTTTTTT	CASSRDGTDPRTGELFF
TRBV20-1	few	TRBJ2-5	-	TGCAGTGCTAGAGGGGTCGCAGGGGAGTTGGGTTGGGCCCAGTACTTC	CSARGVAGELGWAQYF
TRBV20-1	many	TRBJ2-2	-	TGCAGTGCCAAATCAGGGTCGGGCACCGGGGAGCTGTTTTTT	CSAKSGSGTGELFF
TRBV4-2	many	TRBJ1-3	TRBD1	TGTGCCAGCAGCCTACGGGACAGCTCCTACTCTGGAAACACCATATATTTT	CASSLRDSSYSGNTIYF
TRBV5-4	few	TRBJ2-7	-	TGTGCCAGCAGCTTGGCCGGGGACACCATTTACGAGCAGTACTTC	CASSLAGDTIYEQYF
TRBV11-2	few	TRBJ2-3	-	TGTGCCAGCAGCCTCGGGACGGGAGATACGCAGTATTTT	CASSLGTGDTQYF
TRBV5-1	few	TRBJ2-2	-	TGCGCCAGCGAGCTAGGGGAGACCGGGGAGCTGTTTTTT	CASELGETGELFF
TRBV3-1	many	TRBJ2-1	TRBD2	TGTGCCAGCAGCCAGAGACTAGCGGGGGTAGGTGAGCAGTTCTTC	CASSQRLAGVGEQFF
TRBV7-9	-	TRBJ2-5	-	TGTGCCAGCAGCGGTGGGCCGGAGACCCAGTACTTC	CASSGGPETQYF
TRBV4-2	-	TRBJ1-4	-	TGTGCCAGCAGCCAAAATCAGGGAAATAATGAAAAACTGTTTTTT	CASSQNQGNNEKLFF